The 21 T cell receptor beta chains below all came from one sample that was sequenced in a study of control samples from healthy donors and cancer patients. Measured with immunoSEQ multiplex PCR; TCRdb has only the in-frame clones, and not every one. The table shows roughly 150,000 clones, with around nine tenths occurring only once. Sequenced sample: blood. The receptors were sampled from a man between 18 and 29 years old in good health.

The rearrangement joins TRBV25-1 to TRBJ1-2; D gene unclear. CDR3 length equals 12 residues. Deletions cut 2 bases from V and 3 bases from J, with 4 bases between. The germline V gene encodes CDR1 MGHDK and CDR2 SYGVNS. CDR3 sequence (DNA): TGTGCCAGCAGTGAAATGTACTATGGCTACACCTTC. Protein sequence: CASSEMYYGYTF.

The chain combines TRBV25-1 with TRBJ1-2, with TRBD1 identical over 9 bases. V was clipped by 4 bases and J by 8 bases; unmatched bases: 8. Germline-derived CDR1 and CDR2 are MGHDK and SYGVNS. The CDR3 has 14 residues. CDR3 amino acids: CASSGGGDRVGYTF. The CDR3 region has the DNA TGTGCCAGCAGTGGTGGAGGGGACAGGGTCGGCTACACCTTC.

This rearrangement joins TRBV18 to TRBJ2-1; 10 nucleotides line up with TRBD2. Germline values: CDR1 KGHSH, CDR2 LQKENI. J lost 3 bases, V lost 6 bases, and 14 bases had no gene match. This CDR3 is built from 18 residues. As DNA, the CDR3 is TGTGCCAGCTCCCTCAGGACTAGCGGAAATGTCTACTACAATGAGCAGTTCTTC. It encodes CASSLRTSGNVYYNEQFF.

The chain is built from TRBV19 and TRBJ2-5; 8 positions match TRBD2. The J segment lost 1 base and the V segment lost 6 bases, leaving 10 bases of the junction unmatched. The CDR3 spans 16 residues. The germline CDR1 and CDR2 sequences are LNHDA and SQIVND (reference sequence). The CDR3 DNA sequence: TGTGCCAGTAGCTCGCGGCAGCTAGCGGGCCAAGAGACCCAGTACTTC. Protein product: CASSSRQLAGQETQYF.

The V gene is TRBV5-1, the J gene TRBJ2-7; D is unresolved. The germline gives CDR1 SGHRS, CDR2 YFSETQ. The V end was cut by 0 bases, the J end by 0 bases, with 7 bases between. The CDR3 loop spans 14 amino acids. The CDR3 sequence is CASSLAGISYEQYF. Written as DNA, the CDR3 is TGCGCCAGCAGCTTGGCCGGCATCTCCTACGAGCAGTACTTC.

The chain combines TRBV5-4 with TRBJ1-2, with TRBD1 identical over 10 bases. This CDR3 has 14 amino acids. Germline values: CDR1 SGHNT, CDR2 YYREEE (reference sequence). The V segment lost 4 bases and the J segment 6 bases; nucleotides outside the gene matches: 6. The CDR3 reads CASSTDRGRDGYTF. The CDR3 region has the DNA TGTGCCAGCAGCACCGACAGGGGGCGAGATGGCTACACCTTC.

V and J are TRBV6-5 and TRBJ2-7; 7 bases match TRBD2. Per germline, CDR1 MNHEY and CDR2 SVGAGI. The length of the CDR3 is 15 residues. The trim removed 4 bases at V and 3 bases at J, leaving 9 bases unmatched. The CDR3 loop reads CASSLSASGHYEQYF. The DNA for the CDR3 is TGTGCCAGCAGTTTATCGGCTAGCGGACACTACGAGCAGTACTTC.

This chain joins TRBV6-5 and TRBJ2-1; D is ambiguous. Trimming took off 4 bases at V and 5 bases at J, with 12 bases between the two ends. Germline-derived CDR1 and CDR2 are MNHEY and SVGAGI. CDR3 size: 14 residues. As DNA, the CDR3 is TGTGCCAGCAGTTCCGACACGGCTAACAATGAGCAGTTCTTC. Protein product: CASSSDTANNEQFF.

The rearrangement joins TRBV5-1 to TRBJ2-2; 9 bases line up with TRBD1. Germline CDR1 SGHRS, CDR2 YFSETQ. The CDR3 is made up of 15 amino acids. J gave up 6 bases and V 0 bases, and 3 bases lay outside the gene matches. The CDR3 sequence: CASSLDRGRSGELFF. The CDR3 DNA is TGCGCCAGCAGCTTGGACAGGGGGCGTTCCGGGGAGCTGTTTTTT.

This clone has more than one count but fewer than ten. V and J are TRBV27 and TRBJ2-3, with 7 bases that match TRBD1. The CDR3 consists of 11 residues. Trimming cost V 6 bases and J 10 bases; bases outside gene matches: 4. The germline V gene encodes CDR1 MNHEY and CDR2 SMNVEV (reference sequence). CDR3 in DNA: TGTGCCAGCAGCGCAGGGGGAGCGCAGTATTTT. Encoded protein: CASSAGGAQYF.

This chain connects TRBV7-9 to TRBJ1-3, with D uncertain. The CDR3 loop spans 15 amino acids. Germline CDR1 SEHNR, CDR2 FQNEAQ (reference sequence). Trimming removed 2 bases from V and 0 bases from J, with 8 bases in between. The chain's CDR3 is CASSLSVGSGNTIYF. Written as DNA, the CDR3 is TGTGCCAGCAGCTTAAGCGTGGGCTCTGGAAACACCATATATTTT.

The chain uses TRBV6-6 and TRBJ1-2, with D possibly TRBD1 on 5 matching bases. The CDR3 totals 13 residues. The germline V and J ends were trimmed by 11 bases and 5 bases, with 18 bases remaining between them. The germline CDR1 and CDR2 sequences are MNHNY and SVGAGI (reference sequence). CDR3 protein: CAAGHPPRYGYTF. CDR3 bases: TGTGCCGCCGGACACCCGCCTAGGTATGGCTACACCTTC.

In its sample, this clone was seen once. This chain's CDR3 is CASRDRGVGYTF. CDR3 DNA: TGTGCCAGTAGGGACAGGGGGGTCGGCTACACCTTC. The V gene is TRBV6-5, the J gene TRBJ1-2; 11 positions match TRBD1. The germline V gene encodes CDR1 MNHEY and CDR2 SVGAGI. Trimming at V came to 9 bases and at J to 8 bases, leaving 5 bases not matched to a gene. The CDR3 covers 12 residues.

Turning to this clone: The identical CDR3 is also encoded by other nucleotide sequences in the sample. The J gene is TRBJ1-1, the V gene TRBV20-1, with D hard to call. CDR1 is DFQATT and CDR2 is SNEGSKA in the germline V gene (reference sequence). The CDR3 sequence is 11 residues long. The V gene lost 4 bases and the J gene lost 3 bases, with 6 bases spanning the gap. The CDR3 spells CSATTYTEAFF. Written as DNA, the CDR3 is TGCAGTGCTACGACCTACACTGAAGCTTTCTTT.

The V and J genes are TRBV19 and TRBJ1-2, with 8 bases aligning to TRBD1. The CDR3 length is 15 residues. V dropped 4 bases and J dropped 4; count of bases not matched to a gene: 8. Germline CDR1 is LNHDA and CDR2 is SQIVND (reference sequence). The chain's CDR3 is CASSNGQGHPYGYTF. The CDR3 nucleotides read TGTGCCAGTAGTAATGGACAGGGCCATCCCTATGGCTACACCTTC.

The chain has TRBV4-3 and TRBJ2-2; D is undetermined. The germline V and J ends were trimmed by 0 bases and 7 bases, with 9 bases remaining between them. The CDR3 has 14 amino acids. Looked up from germline, CDR1 is LGHNA and CDR2 is YSLEER. CDR3 coding DNA: TGCGCCAGCAGCCAAGATAAGGGAATCGGGGAGCTGTTTTTT. As protein: CASSQDKGIGELFF.

The gene calls are TRBV6-1 and TRBJ2-7, with D tentatively TRBD1 (7 bases). This CDR3 is built from 15 residues. Trimming removed 1 base at V and 2 bases at J, with 12 bases between. Germline lookup yields CDR1 MNHNS and CDR2 SASEGT. The CDR3 loop is CASSEVGGTAYEQYF. The CDR3 DNA sequence: TGTGCCAGCAGTGAAGTCGGAGGGACAGCCTACGAGCAGTACTTC.

The chain carries TRBV19 and TRBJ2-1, with D possibly TRBD2 on 6 matching bases. This CDR3 comprises 15 residues. The germline V and J ends were trimmed by 6 bases and 7 bases, with 19 bases remaining between them. Germline CDR1 and CDR2: LNHDA and SQIVND (reference sequence). Here the CDR3 DNA reads TGTGCCAGTAGCCTCGACTGGCGGGGTGGGAATGAGCAGTTCTTC. Protein: CASSLDWRGGNEQFF.

The CDR3 region is CASSLDEEATNEKLFF. In nucleotides, the CDR3 is TGTGCCAGCAGCTTAGATGAGGAGGCAACTAATGAAAAACTGTTTTTT. The chain joins TRBV7-2 to TRBJ1-4; D not resolved. The CDR3 sequence is 16 residues long. The V gene lost 1 base and the J gene lost 0 bases, with 9 bases spanning the gap. From germline, CDR1 is SGHTA and CDR2 FQGNSA. Full variable domain (rest looked up from reference TRBV7-2 and TRBJ1-4): GAGVSQSPSNKVTEKGKDVELRCDPISGHTALYWYRQSLGQGLEFLIYFQGNSAPDKSGLPSDRFSAERTGGSVSTLTIQRTQQEDSAVYLCASSLDEEATNEKLFFGSGTQLSVL.

V gene TRBV20-1 combines with J gene TRBJ2-5; unclear D gene. This CDR3 contains 11 residues. Germline lookup yields CDR1 DFQATT and CDR2 SNEGSKA (reference sequence). Trimming shortened V by 6 bases and J by 9 bases, and 14 bases separated the two germline ends. Here the CDR3 reads CSAEQPKAQYF. Here the CDR3 DNA reads TGCAGTGCGGAACAGCCGAAGGCCCAGTACTTC.

The J gene is TRBJ2-7, the V gene TRBV5-1; D remains ambiguous. This CDR3 is built from 14 residues. Germline loops: CDR1 SGHRS, CDR2 YFSETQ. Trimming removed 3 bases from V and 0 bases from J, with 10 bases in between. For the CDR3, the DNA is TGCGCCAGCAGCTACGACCTAAGCTCCTACGAGCAGTACTTC. Amino acid sequence: CASSYDLSSYEQYF.